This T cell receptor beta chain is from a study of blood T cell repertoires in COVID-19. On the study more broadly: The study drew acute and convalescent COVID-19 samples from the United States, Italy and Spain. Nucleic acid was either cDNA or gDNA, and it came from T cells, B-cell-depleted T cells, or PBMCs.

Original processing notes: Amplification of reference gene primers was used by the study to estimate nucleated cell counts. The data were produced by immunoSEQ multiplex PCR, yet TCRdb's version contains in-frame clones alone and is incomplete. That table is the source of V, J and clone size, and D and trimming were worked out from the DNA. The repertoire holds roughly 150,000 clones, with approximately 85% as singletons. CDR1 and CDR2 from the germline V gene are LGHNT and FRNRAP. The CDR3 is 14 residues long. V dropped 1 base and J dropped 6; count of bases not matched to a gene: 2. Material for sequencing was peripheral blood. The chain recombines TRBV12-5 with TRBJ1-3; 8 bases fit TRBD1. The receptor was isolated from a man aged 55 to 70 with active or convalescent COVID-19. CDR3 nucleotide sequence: TGTGCTAGTGGTTTGGGGACAGGGACAAACACCATATATTTT. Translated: CASGLGTGTNTIYF.